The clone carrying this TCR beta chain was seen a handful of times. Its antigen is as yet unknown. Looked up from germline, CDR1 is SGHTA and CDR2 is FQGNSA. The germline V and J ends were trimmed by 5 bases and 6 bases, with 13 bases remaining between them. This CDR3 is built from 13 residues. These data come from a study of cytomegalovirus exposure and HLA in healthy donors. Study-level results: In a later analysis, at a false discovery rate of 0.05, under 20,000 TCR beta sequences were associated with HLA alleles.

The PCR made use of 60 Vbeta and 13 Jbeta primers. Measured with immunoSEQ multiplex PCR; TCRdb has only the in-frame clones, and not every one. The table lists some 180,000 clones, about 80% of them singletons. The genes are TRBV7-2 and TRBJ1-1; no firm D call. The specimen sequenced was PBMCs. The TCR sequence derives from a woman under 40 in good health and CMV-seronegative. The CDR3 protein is CASSPRARAEAFF. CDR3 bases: TGTGCCAGCAGCCCTCGAGCGAGGGCTGAAGCTTTCTTT.